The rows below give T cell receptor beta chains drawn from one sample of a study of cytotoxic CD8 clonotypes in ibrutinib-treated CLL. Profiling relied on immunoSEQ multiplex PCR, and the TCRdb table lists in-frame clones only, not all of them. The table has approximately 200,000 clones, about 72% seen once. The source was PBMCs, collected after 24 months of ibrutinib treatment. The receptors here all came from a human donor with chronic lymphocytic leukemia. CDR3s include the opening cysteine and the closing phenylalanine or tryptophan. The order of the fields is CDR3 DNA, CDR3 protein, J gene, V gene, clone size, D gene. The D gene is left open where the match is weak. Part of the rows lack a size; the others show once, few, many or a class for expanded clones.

CDR3 DNA: TGTGCCTGGAGTGTTAAGAGGGGGGCGAACACTGAAGCTTTCTTT
CDR3 protein: CAWSVKRGANTEAFF
J gene: TRBJ1-1
V gene: TRBV30
clone size: .
D gene: .

CDR3 DNA: TGTGCCAGTCAGAGTACTAGCGGGAACTACAATGAGCAGTTCTTC
CDR3 protein: CASQSTSGNYNEQFF
J gene: TRBJ2-1
V gene: TRBV7-6
clone size: .
D gene: TRBD2

CDR3 DNA: TGTGCTAGCAGCAGGACTAGCGGGAGTGGGGATGAGCAGTTCTTC
CDR3 protein: CASSRTSGSGDEQFF
J gene: TRBJ2-1
V gene: TRBV7-7
clone size: .
D gene: TRBD2

CDR3 DNA: TGTGCCAGCAGCTTAGGTTCGGATACTAGCGGCCTTGGGCAGTTCTTC
CDR3 protein: CASSLGSDTSGLGQFF
J gene: TRBJ2-1
V gene: TRBV7-8
clone size: once
D gene: TRBD2

CDR3 DNA: TGTGCCAGCAGCCCCGTTAGCGGGATGGAACAGTTCTTC
CDR3 protein: CASSPVSGMEQFF
J gene: TRBJ2-1
V gene: TRBV5-4
clone size: once
D gene: TRBD2

CDR3 DNA: TGTGCCAGTAATCGCGGGATACCCTACAATGAGCAGTTCTTC
CDR3 protein: CASNRGIPYNEQFF
J gene: TRBJ2-1
V gene: TRBV19
clone size: .
D gene: .

CDR3 DNA: TGTGCCAGCAGCTTAGCTAGCGGGAGCTACGAGCAGTACTTC
CDR3 protein: CASSLASGSYEQYF
J gene: TRBJ2-7
V gene: TRBV7-2
clone size: .
D gene: TRBD2

CDR3 DNA: TGTGCCAGCAGCGTGGGGGGCGAAACATCTTTCGAGACCCAGTACTTC
CDR3 protein: CASSVGGETSFETQYF
J gene: TRBJ2-5
V gene: TRBV9
clone size: .
D gene: .

CDR3 DNA: TGTGCCAGCAGCTTAGCCAGGGCTGGGGAGCAGTACTTC
CDR3 protein: CASSLARAGEQYF
J gene: TRBJ2-7
V gene: TRBV11-2
clone size: .
D gene: .

CDR3 DNA: TGTGCCAGCAGCTTAAACTCGGGAGCGGCTTATGAGCAGTTCTTC
CDR3 protein: CASSLNSGAAYEQFF
J gene: TRBJ2-1
V gene: TRBV11-2
clone size: .
D gene: .

CDR3 DNA: TGTGCCAGCAGACCCGACAGGGGGCTTGGGGAGACCCAGTACTTC
CDR3 protein: CASRPDRGLGETQYF
J gene: TRBJ2-5
V gene: TRBV27
clone size: .
D gene: TRBD1

CDR3 DNA: TGTGCCAGCAGCACCCCAGTGAGGGAGCAGTTCTTC
CDR3 protein: CASSTPVREQFF
J gene: TRBJ2-1
V gene: TRBV9
clone size: .
D gene: .

CDR3 DNA: TGCGCCAGCAGCTTGTTGACGGCCAATGAGCAGTTCTTC
CDR3 protein: CASSLLTANEQFF
J gene: TRBJ2-1
V gene: TRBV5-1
clone size: .
D gene: .

CDR3 DNA: TGTGCCAGCAGTTTAAGAGGACAGGTTTACCACGAGCAGTACTTC
CDR3 protein: CASSLRGQVYHEQYF
J gene: TRBJ2-7
V gene: TRBV27
clone size: .
D gene: TRBD1

CDR3 DNA: TGTGCCAGCAGTTGGACATCCGGAAACACCATATATTTT
CDR3 protein: CASSWTSGNTIYF
J gene: TRBJ1-3
V gene: TRBV5-4
clone size: .
D gene: .

CDR3 DNA: TGCAGCGTCCAGGGGAATGCGAACACTGAAGCTTTCTTT
CDR3 protein: CSVQGNANTEAFF
J gene: TRBJ1-1
V gene: TRBV29-1
clone size: .
D gene: .

CDR3 DNA: TGTGCCAGCAGCGTAGACAGGGATTTCTTCGAGACCCAGTACTTC
CDR3 protein: CASSVDRDFFETQYF
J gene: TRBJ2-5
V gene: TRBV9
clone size: once
D gene: .

CDR3 DNA: TGTGCCAGCAGTCCACAACGGACTAGCGGGGGGACAGATACGCAGTATTTT
CDR3 protein: CASSPQRTSGGTDTQYF
J gene: TRBJ2-3
V gene: TRBV28
clone size: few
D gene: TRBD2

CDR3 DNA: TGTGCCAGCAGCGTACCGGGGGGAAATTGGTACTTC
CDR3 protein: CASSVPGGNWYF
J gene: TRBJ2-4
V gene: TRBV9
clone size: .
D gene: TRBD2

CDR3 DNA: TGTGCCACCAGCAGAGATCGGGGGGTGGTCACAGATACGCAGTATTTT
CDR3 protein: CATSRDRGVVTDTQYF
J gene: TRBJ2-3
V gene: TRBV15
clone size: .
D gene: TRBD2

CDR3 DNA: TGCGCCAGCAGTAGTCTTAGCGGGAGGGACACAGATACGCAGTATTTT
CDR3 protein: CASSSLSGRDTDTQYF
J gene: TRBJ2-3
V gene: TRBV10-2
clone size: few
D gene: TRBD2

CDR3 DNA: TGTGCCAGCAGCTTGGATGGACAGGGGCTCCAGCCCCAGCATTTT
CDR3 protein: CASSLDGQGLQPQHF
J gene: TRBJ1-5
V gene: TRBV5-4
clone size: .
D gene: TRBD1

CDR3 DNA: TGTGCCGGCAGCTTAGCAGGGGGCGTTTACGAGCAGTACTTC
CDR3 protein: CAGSLAGGVYEQYF
J gene: TRBJ2-7
V gene: TRBV7-2
clone size: .
D gene: TRBD1

CDR3 DNA: TGCGCCAGCCTCGGGACTAGCGGGATAGGGGGCGGGGTTAATGAGCAGTTCTTC
CDR3 protein: CASLGTSGIGGGVNEQFF
J gene: TRBJ2-1
V gene: TRBV10-1
clone size: .
D gene: TRBD2

CDR3 DNA: TGCAGCGCCGTCGGGATGACCCAGTACTTC
CDR3 protein: CSAVGMTQYF
J gene: TRBJ2-5
V gene: TRBV29-1
clone size: .
D gene: .

CDR3 DNA: TGTGCCAACCCAGCCCAGGGGGTCTTTACCTACGAGCAGTACTTC
CDR3 protein: CANPAQGVFTYEQYF
J gene: TRBJ2-7
V gene: TRBV19
clone size: .
D gene: TRBD1

CDR3 DNA: TGCGCCAGCAGCTTGGACCAGTTGAATGAAAAACTGTTTTTT
CDR3 protein: CASSLDQLNEKLFF
J gene: TRBJ1-4
V gene: TRBV5-1
clone size: few
D gene: .

CDR3 DNA: TGTGCCACCAGCAGAGATCGCGGAGGCACAGATACGCAGTATTTT
CDR3 protein: CATSRDRGGTDTQYF
J gene: TRBJ2-3
V gene: TRBV15
clone size: once
D gene: .

CDR3 DNA: TGTGCCTGGAGCTTGGGTTCTAGCGGGAGCGACAATGAGCAGTTCTTC
CDR3 protein: CAWSLGSSGSDNEQFF
J gene: TRBJ2-1
V gene: TRBV30
clone size: .
D gene: TRBD2

CDR3 DNA: TGTGCCAGCAGCTCAGGGTACTATGGCTACACCTTC
CDR3 protein: CASSSGYYGYTF
J gene: TRBJ1-2
V gene: TRBV6-5
clone size: .
D gene: .

CDR3 DNA: TGTGCCAGCAGTGGGTTGGTTTTGCAAAGATCGATTGGGGACGAGCAGTACTTC
CDR3 protein: CASSGLVLQRSIGDEQYF
J gene: TRBJ2-7
V gene: TRBV2
clone size: .
D gene: .

CDR3 DNA: TGTGCCAGCAGCAGCGGGGATTGGGCTGAAGCTTTCTTT
CDR3 protein: CASSSGDWAEAFF
J gene: TRBJ1-1
V gene: TRBV11-2
clone size: once
D gene: .

CDR3 DNA: TGTGCCAGCAGCCCAAACAGGGGGCGCGAGCCCCAGCATTTT
CDR3 protein: CASSPNRGREPQHF
J gene: TRBJ1-5
V gene: TRBV7-2
clone size: .
D gene: TRBD1

CDR3 DNA: TGTGCCACCTATGAGGGACGATCGAACACCGGGGAGCTGTTTTTT
CDR3 protein: CATYEGRSNTGELFF
J gene: TRBJ2-2
V gene: TRBV15
clone size: .
D gene: .

CDR3 DNA: TGTGCCAGCTCTCGGGATGGCGAGCAGTACTTC
CDR3 protein: CASSRDGEQYF
J gene: TRBJ2-7
V gene: TRBV6-1
clone size: .
D gene: .

CDR3 DNA: TGTGCCAGCTCACTAGAGACAGGATCTAGTGAAAAACTGTTTTTT
CDR3 protein: CASSLETGSSEKLFF
J gene: TRBJ1-4
V gene: TRBV18
clone size: .
D gene: .

CDR3 DNA: TGTGCCAGTAGTATAGGGGGAGAGACCCAGTACTTC
CDR3 protein: CASSIGGETQYF
J gene: TRBJ2-5
V gene: TRBV19
clone size: .
D gene: .

CDR3 DNA: TGCGCCAGCAGCCAGAGCCCGAATCCCTACAATGAGCAGTTCTTC
CDR3 protein: CASSQSPNPYNEQFF
J gene: TRBJ2-1
V gene: TRBV4-3
clone size: .
D gene: .

CDR3 DNA: TGTGCCAGCATTGAAGCGGGGGAGCAGTTCTTC
CDR3 protein: CASIEAGEQFF
J gene: TRBJ2-1
V gene: TRBV2
clone size: .
D gene: TRBD2

CDR3 DNA: TGTGCCAGCAGTCCCACGCTGAACACTGAAGCTTTCTTT
CDR3 protein: CASSPTLNTEAFF
J gene: TRBJ1-1
V gene: TRBV28
clone size: few
D gene: .

CDR3 DNA: TGTGCCAGTAGGGTCGAAAAGGGGGTTGGCAATCAGCCCCAGCATTTT
CDR3 protein: CASRVEKGVGNQPQHF
J gene: TRBJ1-5
V gene: TRBV19
clone size: few
D gene: .

CDR3 DNA: TGTGCCAGCAGTTTATCAGGGACCGGGACCTACGAGCAGTACTTC
CDR3 protein: CASSLSGTGTYEQYF
J gene: TRBJ2-7
V gene: TRBV27
clone size: .
D gene: .

CDR3 DNA: TGTGCCAGCAGCCGAGACAGGGGACGGAACACTGAAGCTTTCTTT
CDR3 protein: CASSRDRGRNTEAFF
J gene: TRBJ1-1
V gene: TRBV11-2
clone size: few
D gene: TRBD1

CDR3 DNA: TGTGCCAGCAGCGCCGAGGGTTTCGATACGCAGTATTTT
CDR3 protein: CASSAEGFDTQYF
J gene: TRBJ2-3
V gene: TRBV7-3
clone size: .
D gene: .

CDR3 DNA: TGCGCCAGCCGAAGGGGTTCGGGGACGGACCTTGGCTACACCTTC
CDR3 protein: CASRRGSGTDLGYTF
J gene: TRBJ1-2
V gene: TRBV5-1
clone size: .
D gene: .

CDR3 DNA: TGTGCCACCAGCTTAGGGAAGAACACTGAAGCTTTCTTT
CDR3 protein: CATSLGKNTEAFF
J gene: TRBJ1-1
V gene: TRBV15
clone size: .
D gene: .

CDR3 DNA: TGTGCCAGCAGTTACTCGATCCAGCGGGAGTTCTACGAGCAGTACTTC
CDR3 protein: CASSYSIQREFYEQYF
J gene: TRBJ2-7
V gene: TRBV6-5
clone size: .
D gene: TRBD2

CDR3 DNA: TGTGCCAGTAACAGGGGACTCACAGATACGCAGTATTTT
CDR3 protein: CASNRGLTDTQYF
J gene: TRBJ2-3
V gene: TRBV27
clone size: few
D gene: .

CDR3 DNA: TGTGCCACTAACAAAAACATTCAGTACTTC
CDR3 protein: CATNKNIQYF
J gene: TRBJ2-4
V gene: TRBV6-9
clone size: .
D gene: .

CDR3 DNA: TGTGCCAGCAGCTTGGCCAAAGGCCCCTTGGGGCCCCAGCATTTT
CDR3 protein: CASSLAKGPLGPQHF
J gene: TRBJ1-5
V gene: TRBV5-6
clone size: .
D gene: .

CDR3 DNA: TGTGCCAGCAAGTCTAGCGGAAAGACAGATACGCAGTATTTT
CDR3 protein: CASKSSGKTDTQYF
J gene: TRBJ2-3
V gene: TRBV6-1
clone size: few
D gene: TRBD2

CDR3 DNA: TGTGCCACCAGCAGAGATTCCCAGGGAAGGGAGACCCAGTACTTC
CDR3 protein: CATSRDSQGRETQYF
J gene: TRBJ2-5
V gene: TRBV15
clone size: .
D gene: .

CDR3 DNA: TGTGCCAGCAGCCAATTCAGTGGGAGTAGCACAGATACGCAGTATTTT
CDR3 protein: CASSQFSGSSTDTQYF
J gene: TRBJ2-3
V gene: TRBV14
clone size: .
D gene: .

CDR3 DNA: TGTGCCAGCAGTGGACAGGGGTTAGAGACCCAGTACTTC
CDR3 protein: CASSGQGLETQYF
J gene: TRBJ2-5
V gene: TRBV6-1
clone size: .
D gene: TRBD1